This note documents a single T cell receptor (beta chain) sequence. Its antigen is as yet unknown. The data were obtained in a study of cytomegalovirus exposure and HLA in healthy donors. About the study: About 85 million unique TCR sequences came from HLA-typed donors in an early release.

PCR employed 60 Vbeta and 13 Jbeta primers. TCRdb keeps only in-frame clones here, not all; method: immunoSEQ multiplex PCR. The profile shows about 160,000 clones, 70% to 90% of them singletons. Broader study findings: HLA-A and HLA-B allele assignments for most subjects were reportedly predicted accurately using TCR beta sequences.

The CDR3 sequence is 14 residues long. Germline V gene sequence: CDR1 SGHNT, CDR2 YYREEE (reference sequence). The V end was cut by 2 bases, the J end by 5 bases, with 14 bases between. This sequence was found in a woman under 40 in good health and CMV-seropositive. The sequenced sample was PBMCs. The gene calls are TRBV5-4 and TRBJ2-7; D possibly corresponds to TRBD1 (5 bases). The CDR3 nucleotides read TGTGCCAGCAGCTTCAATGTTGGGGCCAACGAGCAGTACTTC. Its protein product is CASSFNVGANEQYF.